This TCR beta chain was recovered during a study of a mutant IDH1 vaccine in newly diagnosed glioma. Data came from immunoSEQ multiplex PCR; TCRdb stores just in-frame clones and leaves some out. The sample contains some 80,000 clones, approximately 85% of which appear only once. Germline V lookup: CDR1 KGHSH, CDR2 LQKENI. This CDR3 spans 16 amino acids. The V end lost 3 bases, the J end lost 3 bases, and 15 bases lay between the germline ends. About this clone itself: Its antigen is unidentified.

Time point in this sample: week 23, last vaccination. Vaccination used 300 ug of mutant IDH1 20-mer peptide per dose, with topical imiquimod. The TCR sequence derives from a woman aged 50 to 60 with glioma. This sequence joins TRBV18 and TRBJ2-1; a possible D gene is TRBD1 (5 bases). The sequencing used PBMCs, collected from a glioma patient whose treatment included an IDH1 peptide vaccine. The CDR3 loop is CASSPGRQGNYNEQFF. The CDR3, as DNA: TGTGCCAGCTCACCGGGGCGGCAGGGTAACTACAATGAGCAGTTCTTC.